Listed below are T cell receptor beta chains from one sample, sequenced in a study of human T cells and chemical hapten exposure. A single record per CDR3 protein comes from TCRdb applying MiXCR to the 5' RACE reads. The sample contains 65,000 to 90,000 distinct CDR3 sequences, approximately 15% of which appear only once. The receptors were sampled from a female donor in good health. The CDR3 runs from the conserved cysteine through the conserved F or W. Only some rows state a clone size, as once, few, many or a class for expanded clones.

v_call	clone_size	cdr3_aa
TRBV20-1	.	CSAIRGGAGRYNEQFF
TRBV5-4	.	CASRPNDRPIGYTF
TRBV5-1	few	CASSVQGEETQYF
TRBV7-2	.	CASSLDWSTDTQYF
TRBV5-1	few	CASSPQGAMGQPQHF
TRBV5-1	few	CASSLVGPQTYEQYF
TRBV5-1	few	CASSWGQGTDTQYF
TRBV7-8	many	CASSLGVPRGPGYTF
TRBV28	.	CASNWAGKSPLHF
TRBV5-4	.	CASSLRASGVGETQYF
TRBV5-1	few	CASSLSHKSLGTQYF
TRBV28	.	CASSQGTPGYGYTF
TRBV29-1	.	CSVAWDKTDTQYF
TRBV7-2	.	CASSSADTYNTEAFF
TRBV6-5	few	CASSYSSPGAGNTIYF
TRBV12-3/TRBV12-4	.	CASSSLGGVSNEQYF
TRBV20-1	few	CSASSGSGGRGYTF
TRBV20-1	.	CSARLVSEQFF
TRBV28	few	CASSSGGLTEAFF
TRBV6-5	.	CASSRAGIYGYTF
TRBV12-3/TRBV12-4	.	CASSLTGKVNYGYTF
TRBV4-1	few	CASSHPLDRGGETQYF
TRBV28	few	CASRGQALNTGELFF
TRBV7-6	few	CASSLRLAGSQETQYF
TRBV7-2	few	CASSSYPGQRNTEAFF
TRBV28	.	CASSLTGLYTGELFF
TRBV12-3/TRBV12-4	few	CASSFGQRAGGYGYTF
TRBV12-3/TRBV12-4	.	CASSSRDRGGYTF
TRBV27	.	CASSADRVGETQYF
TRBV15	.	CATSLRTGGSGYTF
TRBV27	.	CTSSTLTGTGPYEQYF
TRBV10-1	few	CASRGLSDTQYF
TRBV3-1	.	CASSQETGYAFF
TRBV27	few	CASSPRSGGTDTQYF
TRBV10-3	.	CAIRRGGTDTQYF
TRBV3-1	.	CASSQSTSGIFKRPQHF
TRBV20-1	few	CSAFQGGAAKNIQYF
TRBV5-6	few	CASSLAVEGRGPQHF
TRBV7-9	.	CASSLAGQQAFF
TRBV12-3/TRBV12-4	few	CASSFLKNTGELFF
TRBV24-1	few	CAAYSGELFF
TRBV28	few	CASSLSWVSSWEKLFF
TRBV4-3	many	CASSQGQPSTDTQYF
TRBV6-1	.	CASSTGTGTGELFF
TRBV7-9	few	CASSQRTGSQNSPLHF
TRBV4-2	.	CASSPGTGWNSPLHF
TRBV30	.	CAWSVSGTSNEKLFF
TRBV28	few	CASTEGGNYGYTF
TRBV18	few	CASSPFQGRRLNTEAFF
TRBV5-6	.	CASSHQGQKSGTEAFF
TRBV18	few	CASSPNTLGGVSRSPLHF
TRBV7-2	.	CASSLGGSGSSEQYF
TRBV5-6	few	CASSPGPLNTEAFF
TRBV12-3/TRBV12-4	few	CASSPTGFYGYTF
TRBV5-1	many	CASSLGQGAEEPQHF
TRBV28	few	CASSFPSGTGEKLFF
TRBV20-1	few	CSARDPLAGGNKNEQFF
TRBV6-5	few	CASSYGRSGANVLTF
TRBV5-1	few	CASSLFTGNGYTF